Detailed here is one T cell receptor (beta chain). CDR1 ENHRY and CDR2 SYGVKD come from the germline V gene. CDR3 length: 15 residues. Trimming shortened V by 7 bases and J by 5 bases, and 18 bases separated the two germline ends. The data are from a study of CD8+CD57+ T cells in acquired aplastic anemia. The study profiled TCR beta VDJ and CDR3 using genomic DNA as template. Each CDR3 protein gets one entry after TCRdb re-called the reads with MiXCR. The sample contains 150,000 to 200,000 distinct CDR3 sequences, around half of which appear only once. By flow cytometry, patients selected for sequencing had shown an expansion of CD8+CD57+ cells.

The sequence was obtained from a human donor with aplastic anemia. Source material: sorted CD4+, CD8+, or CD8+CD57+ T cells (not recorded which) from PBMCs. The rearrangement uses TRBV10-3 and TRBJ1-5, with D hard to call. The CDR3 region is CAIKALGPPDQPQHF. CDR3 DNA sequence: TGTGCCATCAAAGCGTTGGGCCCTCCTGATCAGCCCCAGCATTTT.